Reported below is one TCR beta chain. This clonotype was recorded many times. No antigen is known for it. Base-call qualities are not available, and no considerably larger clone is one nucleotide away. V and J are trimmed by 4 bases and 6 bases, and the gene matches miss 6 bases of the junction. From the cysteine through the phenylalanine, the CDR3 covers 13 amino acids. The retained sequence is limited to the CDR3, 39 bases, with the frame set at the first base. This specimen belongs to a study of T cells in Graves' hyperthyroidism and ophthalmopathy (dated by TCRdb to between 2018 and 2021). Concerning the study at large: Peripheral blood samples were taken at initial diagnosis, before any treatment was given. A discovery cohort of around 100 patients, roughly 43 with Graves' ophthalmopathy and about 58 with stable Graves' hyperthyroidism, was used to find distinguishing TCR V-J signatures. According to the paper, TCR Vbeta CDR3 sequencing was carried out on some 130 peripheral blood samples, which came from fewer than 50 ophthalmopathy, around 74 hyperthyroidism and around 17 progressor patients. Following sampling, methimazole starting at 30 mg daily was given to hyperthyroidism patients, and high-dose intravenous methylprednisolone was given to ophthalmopathy patients. An independent validation cohort of around 19 hyperthyroidism patients and over 15 patients who later progressed to ophthalmopathy tested prospective prediction of ophthalmopathy. In about six Graves' hyperthyroidism patients, the study also compared T-cell repertoires from thyroid tissue with T-cell repertoires from blood. The 95 to 100 discovery patients were divided at random into training and test sets in a 7:3 ratio.

Stable Graves' hyperthyroidism was defined as the absence of progression to ophthalmopathy over 18 months of follow-up. Hyperthyroidism patients were newly diagnosed, had a disease duration of under 2 months, and were aged 18 to 65 years. Exclusion was applied to patients with uncontrolled infections, other autoimmune diseases, pregnancy or lactation. Diagnoses relied on clinical symptoms, serum thyroxine and TRAb, thyroid ultrasound and orbital computed tomography. Ficoll-Paque density gradient centrifugation was used to isolate PBMCs from approximately 10 ml of fresh peripheral blood. Total RNA was extracted with Trizol reagent, and quality was checked on an Agilent 2100 Bioanalyzer. Points the paper makes about the study in general: No statistical method was used to set the sample size in advance, and investigators knew the group allocation. Most expanded thyroid clonotypes (frequency above 0.001) were also detected in blood, a finding suggesting that blood repertoires may reflect thyroid immune responses. In validation, the model predicted progression to ophthalmopathy with over 65% sensitivity and less than 80% specificity, a median of 6.5 months before onset. A 13 V-J signature model separated ophthalmopathy from stable hyperthyroidism, with over 85% sensitivity and just under 84% specificity in cross-validation and 80%/75% in testing.

The TCR beta CDR3 regions were amplified from RNA transcripts. For the first round of RT-PCR on the TCR CDR3, the HTBI primer set was used together with the Qiagen OneStep RT-PCR kit. A second multiplex PCR round built the libraries, followed by size selection and purification. Sequencing of the libraries was done on an Illumina HiSeq2000 using paired-end 100 bp reads. Per the source publication's procedure: SOAPnuke was used to process the raw data, throwing out any read that contained adapters or uncalled bases, had a mean Phred below 15, or lacked an exact constant-primer or identifier match. High-quality paired reads were merged with COPE v1.2.5, and unique nucleotide sequences were defined as clonotypes. MiTCR v1.1 was used to align clonotypes to the IMGT TRBV, TRBD and TRBJ reference segments. The analysis included only V-J combinations with a frequency above 0.0001, which together covered about 99% of the repertoires. The TCS score was defined as F50 (clonal expansion) divided by E x V (chaos), with BLOSUM62-based TCRdist calculated between CDR3 peptides within each V-J. Welch's t-statistics and random forest reduced roughly 540 V-J features to 13, which were used in a naive Bayes classifier (R e1071). Using fastp trimming at Q25 and MiXCR clonotype assembly, TCRdb reanalyzed the public sequencing data and kept in-frame beta chains. A single entry per CDR3 protein holds the most common genes and DNA from its merged rows. The authors' filters were not applied to this entry. The table for this sample lists about 350,000 distinct CDR3 sequences; about 15% of them were counted only once. The top ten clonotypes cover 20% to 25% of the sample.

The material sequenced was blood. This chain is built from TRBV6-7 and TRBJ2-7, and 7 junctional nucleotides match TRBD1. TRBV6-7 is an ORF, and what it does is uncertain. This receptor was obtained from a woman in her 30s with Graves' hyperthyroidism. The DNA is TGTGCCAGCAGTTCGGGACAGTGTGGCGAGCAGTACTTC. This is translated as CASSSGQCGEQYF.